One and the same sample provided the 20 T cell receptor beta chains below, sequenced in a study of T cells in Graves' hyperthyroidism and ophthalmopathy. There were TCR beta CDR3 regions amplified from RNA transcripts. Primed by the HTBI set, a first-round RT-PCR was run on the TCR CDR3. In TCRdb, the multiplex PCR reads were re-called with MiXCR into one record per CDR3 protein. The table shows around 300,000 distinct CDR3 sequences, with about 15% occurring only once. The source material was blood. The receptors originated from a woman under 40 with Graves' hyperthyroidism.

This chain connects TRBV6-1 to TRBJ1-4; a weak D match, TRBD1 (5 bases). Trimming took 6 bases from V and 8 from J, leaving 22 bases between them. The CDR3 is 16 amino acids. Germline CDR1 is MNHNS and CDR2 is SASEGT. In DNA, the CDR3 is TGTGCCAGCAGACAGTACTCCGGGACGACTCGGGAAAAACTGTTTTTT. Protein sequence: CASRQYSGTTREKLFF.

This CDR3 is CSVGSLNTGELFF. The CDR3 DNA follows: TGCAGCGTTGGGAGCCTTAACACCGGGGAGCTGTTTTTT. The rearrangement joins TRBV29-1 to TRBJ2-2; the D is unclear. CDR1 SQVTM and CDR2 ANQGSEA come from the germline V gene. V was clipped by 4 bases and J by 2 bases, with 8 bases between them. CDR3 length: 13 amino acids.

The chain carries TRBV7-9 and TRBJ2-2; D is ambiguous. V gave up 3 bases and J gave up 4 bases, with 9 bases separating them. The germline V gene encodes CDR1 SEHNR and CDR2 FQNEAQ (reference sequence). There are 14 residues in the CDR3. The CDR3 sequence is CASSLEFFTGELFF. The DNA for the CDR3 is TGTGCCAGCAGCTTGGAGTTTTTCACCGGGGAGCTGTTTTTT.

The V gene is TRBV4-3, the J gene TRBJ2-7, with 13 bases lining up with TRBD2. Losses at the gene ends were 4 bases for V and 2 bases for J; bases not matched to a gene: 2. The CDR3 consists of 15 residues. Germline values: CDR1 LGHNA, CDR2 YSLEER. The DNA for the CDR3 is TGCGCCAGCAGCCGCGGACTAGCGGGGGCCTACGAGCAGTACTTC. Amino acid sequence: CASSRGLAGAYEQYF.

The V call is TRBV7-9, the J call TRBJ1-2; 8 bases agree with TRBD1. The germline CDR1 and CDR2 sequences are SEHNR and FQNEAQ (reference sequence). The CDR3 contains 15 residues. V was pared by 5 bases and J by 7 bases, with 12 bases of the junction left unmatched. This CDR3 is CASSISFRGLGGYTF. DNA of the CDR3: TGTGCCAGCAGCATATCGTTCAGGGGGCTGGGTGGCTACACCTTC. The full variable domain, completed using reference TRBV7-9 and TRBJ1-2, is DTGVSQNPRHKITKRGQNVTFRCDPISEHNRLYWYRQTLGQGPEFLTYFQNEAQLEKSRLLSDRFSAERPKGSFSTLEIQRTEQGDSAMYLCASSISFRGLGGYTFGSGTRLTVV.

V and J are TRBV7-9 and TRBJ2-3; 9 nucleotides match TRBD1. The V gene end was trimmed by 3 bases and the J gene end by 5 bases; junction bases not matched to a gene: 6. The CDR3 is 15 amino acids. CDR1 is SEHNR, CDR2 FQNEAQ, per germline (reference sequence). CDR3 bases: TGTGCCAGCAGCTTTGGGGACAGGGATGGAGATACGCAGTATTTT. It is translated as CASSFGDRDGDTQYF.

The chain employs TRBV19 and TRBJ2-7; 7 bases match TRBD1. CDR3 length: 15 residues. The germline gives CDR1 LNHDA, CDR2 SQIVND (reference sequence). The V and J ends lost 5 bases and 3 bases, in that order; junction bases with no gene match: 10. In nucleotides, the CDR3 is TGTGCCAGTAGTTCTACCGGGACAGTAGTCTACGAGCAGTACTTC. This translates into CASSSTGTVVYEQYF.

This clonotype appeared a few times. J is TRBJ2-1 and V is TRBV20-1, with 10 bases matching TRBD2. Germline trimming cut 2 bases from V and 5 bases from J; bases unmatched to any gene: 9. The CDR3 is made up of 16 amino acids. The germline V gene has CDR1 DFQATT and CDR2 SNEGSKA (reference sequence). Here the CDR3 DNA reads TGCAGTGCTAGACCCACAGCGGGAGGGAGGAACAATGAGCAGTTCTTC. Amino acids: CSARPTAGGRNNEQFF.

J is TRBJ1-2 and V is TRBV3-2; the table's D call of TRBD1 was not tested on the DNA. TRBV3-2 is a documented pseudogene. The CDR3 contains 18 residues. The CDR3 DNA follows: TGTGCCAGCAGCCAGCACAAGGCGGATGGGGGGGCTAACTATGGCTACACCTTC. It codes for CASSQHKADGGANYGYTF.

The chain carries TRBV4-3 and TRBJ2-2, with 11 bases that match TRBD2. The CDR3 spans 16 residues. From germline, CDR1 is LGHNA and CDR2 YSLEER. The junction had 5 bases not matched to a gene; V was cut back by 1 base and J by 7 bases. The CDR3 loop reads CASSQALAGAGGELFF. CDR3 nucleotide sequence: TGCGCCAGCAGCCAAGCACTAGCGGGAGCTGGCGGGGAGCTGTTTTTT.

The chain combines TRBV4-1 with TRBJ2-7; D possibly corresponds to TRBD2 (5 bases). V lost 3 bases, J lost 0 bases, and 12 bases lay in between. The CDR3 loop spans 15 amino acids. Germline V gene lookup returns CDR1 MGHRA and CDR2 YSYEKL. The CDR3 is CASSHLGVGSYEQYF. CDR3 DNA: TGCGCCAGCAGCCACCTCGGGGTAGGCTCCTACGAGCAGTACTTC.

This clonotype was seen at least ten times. The CDR3: CASSLALAGELFF. CDR3 DNA: TGTGCCAGCAGCTTAGCGCTTGCTGGGGAGCTGTTTTTT. The J gene is TRBJ2-2, the V gene TRBV7-8; D is uncertain. The V end was cut by 0 bases, the J end by 8 bases, with 7 bases between. The germline gives CDR1 SGHVS, CDR2 FQNEAQ. The CDR3 runs 13 residues.

V usage is TRBV4-2 and J usage is TRBJ2-1; D gene unclear. V lost 0 bases and J 3 bases, leaving 9 bases between the germline ends. This CDR3 has 15 amino acids. Per the germline V gene, CDR1 is LGHNA and CDR2 is YNFKEQ. Written as DNA, the CDR3 is TGTGCCAGCAGCCAAGATTTGCTAGACTACAATGAGCAGTTCTTC. Its translation: CASSQDLLDYNEQFF.

At least ten counts were recorded for this clonotype. The chain combines TRBV28 with TRBJ1-6; no clear D. Germline CDR1 is MDHEN and CDR2 is SYDVKM. Trimming cost V 2 bases and J 10 bases, with 9 bases left between them. This CDR3 is 13 amino acids long. CDR3 sequence reads: CASSLDYTSPLHF. The CDR3 DNA sequence: TGTGCCAGCAGTTTAGACTATACCTCACCCCTCCACTTT.

A remark on this clonotype: This CDR3 fails to terminate in the conserved phenylalanine or tryptophan, so it likely reflects a read error. The V gene is TRBV28, the J gene TRBJ2-3; D gene uncertain. This CDR3 spans 12 amino acids. The V end was cut by 5 bases, the J end by 2 bases, with 5 bases between. CDR1 MDHEN and CDR2 SYDVKM come from the germline V gene. CDR3 in DNA: TGTGCCAGCAGTCTGACCACAGATACGCAGTATTCT. This codes for CASSLTTDTQYS.

This clonotype was detected ten times or more. The rearrangement links TRBV2 to TRBJ1-5, with D hard to call. Trimming shortened V by 4 bases and J by 4 bases, and 14 bases separated the two germline ends. Germline loops: CDR1 SNHLY, CDR2 FYNNEI. CDR3 length: 15 residues. CDR3 in DNA: TGTGCCAGCAGTGGGGAGGTGGGAGGTAATCAGCCCCAGCATTTT. It yields the protein CASSGEVGGNQPQHF.

This rearrangement joins TRBV5-6 to TRBJ2-2; 12 bases agree with TRBD2. The CDR3 consists of 19 residues. CDR1 is SGHDT, CDR2 YYEEEE, per germline. Trimming removed 2 bases from V and 5 bases from J; junction bases left unmatched: 13. For the CDR3, the DNA is TGTGCCAGCAGCTTAACTTGGGAAGCGACTAGCGGGAGAACCGGGGAGCTGTTTTTT. Protein sequence: CASSLTWEATSGRTGELFF.

The gene calls are TRBV20-1 and TRBJ1-1; TRBD1 is a possible D gene (6 bases). Germline CDR1 DFQATT, CDR2 SNEGSKA (reference sequence). Trimming shortened V by 5 bases and J by 6 bases, and 10 bases separated the two germline ends. This CDR3 region has 11 residues. CDR3 DNA: TGCAGTGCTCGACAGGTGGCTGAAGCTTTCTTT. Translation: CSARQVAEAFF.

V and J are TRBV4-3 and TRBJ2-3; no reliable D call. Germline CDR1 LGHNA, CDR2 YSLEER. The V end was cut by 5 bases, the J end by 2 bases, with 11 bases between. This CDR3 has 14 residues. The CDR3 DNA reads TGCGCCAGCAGCGGAAGCTACTTCACAGATACGCAGTATTTT. As protein: CASSGSYFTDTQYF.

The chain couples TRBV13 to TRBJ2-3; D unclear. The CDR3 has 12 amino acids. Germline assignment: CDR1 PRHDT and CDR2 FYEKMQ (reference sequence). The V gene lost 5 bases and the J gene lost 2 bases, with 5 bases spanning the gap. CDR3 DNA: TGTGCCAGCAGCGTGGCCACAGATACGCAGTATTTT. Amino acids: CASSVATDTQYF.